This T cell receptor (beta chain) was captured in a study of blood T cell repertoires in COVID-19. Study-wide context: Researchers got acute and convalescent COVID-19 samples from the United States, Italy and Spain. PBMCs, B-cell-depleted T cells, or T cells were the source of the cDNA or gDNA that made up the material.

This clone was detected only a few times. Germline V gene lookup returns CDR1 LNHDA and CDR2 SQIVND (reference sequence). The CDR3 runs to 15 residues. Trimming pared 1 base from V and 10 bases from J, leaving 14 bases between. Per the original methods: Amplification of reference gene primers was used by the study to estimate nucleated cell counts. Repertoires were generated with immunoSEQ multiplex PCR, while TCRdb's copy carries only in-frame clones and drops some. V and J calls plus clone size are reproduced from that table; the DNA served to infer D and trimming. In the table there are around 260,000 clones, about nine tenths of which are singletons.

This chain joins TRBV19 and TRBJ1-6, with a possible D match to TRBD1 (6 bases). The clonotype originates from a man aged 60 to 69 who had recovered from COVID-19. Material: peripheral blood. The CDR3, as DNA: TGTGCCAGTAGTATAGTAACAGGGCAGTGGTCACCCCTCCACTTT. Residues: CASSIVTGQWSPLHF.